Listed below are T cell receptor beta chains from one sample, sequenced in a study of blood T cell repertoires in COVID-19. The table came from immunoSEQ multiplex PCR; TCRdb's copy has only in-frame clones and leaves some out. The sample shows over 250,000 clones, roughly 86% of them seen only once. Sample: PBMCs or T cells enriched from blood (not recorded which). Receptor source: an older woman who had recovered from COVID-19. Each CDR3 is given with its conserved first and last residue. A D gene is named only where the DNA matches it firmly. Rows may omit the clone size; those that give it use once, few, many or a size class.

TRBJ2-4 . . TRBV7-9 CASSFLSQVKNIQYF TGTGCCAGCAGCTTTCTTTCCCAGGTTAAAAACATTCAGTACTTC
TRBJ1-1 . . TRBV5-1 CASSLAGGNTEAFF TGCGCCAGCAGCTTGGCCGGAGGGAACACTGAAGCTTTCTTT
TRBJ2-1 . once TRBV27 CASSLGLSSYNEQFF TGTGCCAGCAGTTTAGGACTGAGCTCCTACAATGAGCAGTTCTTC
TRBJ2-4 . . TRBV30 CAWSGRQKLAKNIQYF TGTGCCTGGAGTGGGAGACAGAAGCTAGCCAAAAACATTCAGTACTTC
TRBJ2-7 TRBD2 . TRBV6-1 CASREAGGRDEQYF TGTGCCAGCAGAGAAGCGGGAGGGCGGGACGAGCAGTACTTC
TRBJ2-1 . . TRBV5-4 CASSLRGNNEQFF TGTGCCAGCAGCCTCCGGGGAAACAATGAGCAGTTCTTC
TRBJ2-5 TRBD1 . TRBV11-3 CASSLGQGEQETQYF TGTGCCAGCAGCCTTGGACAGGGGGAACAAGAGACCCAGTACTTC
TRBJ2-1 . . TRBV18 CASSPSLAREAEQFF TGTGCCAGCTCACCATCTTTAGCAAGGGAGGCTGAGCAGTTCTTC
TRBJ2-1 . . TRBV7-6 CASSPRGRGNYNEQFF TGTGCCAGCAGCCCCAGGGGGCGGGGGAACTACAATGAGCAGTTCTTC
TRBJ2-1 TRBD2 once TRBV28 CASSSLRGGRNEQFF TGTGCCAGCAGTTCCTTGAGGGGAGGGAGGAATGAGCAGTTCTTC
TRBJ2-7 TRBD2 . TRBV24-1 CATSEGGSSYEQYF TGTGCCACCAGTGAGGGCGGGAGCTCCTACGAGCAGTACTTC
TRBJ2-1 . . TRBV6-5 CASSYPAGEQFF TGTGCCAGCAGTTACCCCGCAGGGGAGCAGTTCTTC
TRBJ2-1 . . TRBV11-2 CASSPGNPWTYNEQFF TGTGCCAGCAGCCCAGGGAACCCCTGGACATACAATGAGCAGTTCTTC
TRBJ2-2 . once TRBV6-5 CASSRDRRNTGELFF TGTGCCAGCAGCCGCGACAGGAGGAACACCGGGGAGCTGTTTTTT
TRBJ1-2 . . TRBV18 CASSNQQERSYGYTF TGTGCCAGCTCAAACCAACAGGAACGGAGCTATGGCTACACCTTC
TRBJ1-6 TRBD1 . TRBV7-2 CASSNAGGSYNSPLHF TGTGCCAGCAGCAACGCAGGGGGCTCCTATAATTCACCCCTCCACTTT
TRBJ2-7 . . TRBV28 CASRSAGVNEQYF TGTGCCAGCAGATCGGCAGGGGTGAACGAGCAGTACTTC
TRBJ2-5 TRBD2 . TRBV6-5 CASSYGTSGTWAQYF TGTGCCAGCAGTTACGGGACTAGCGGAACGTGGGCCCAGTACTTC
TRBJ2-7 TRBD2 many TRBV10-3 CATDSSGSSYEQYF TGTGCCACCGACTCTAGCGGATCTTCCTACGAGCAGTACTTC
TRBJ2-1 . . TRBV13 CASSPYSSSEQFF TGTGCCAGCAGCCCCTACTCGTCTAGTGAGCAGTTCTTC
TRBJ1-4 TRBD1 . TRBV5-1 CASSFAGQGAIEKLFF TGCGCCAGCAGCTTTGCCGGACAGGGGGCTATTGAAAAACTGTTTTTT
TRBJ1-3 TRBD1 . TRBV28 CASSLTGGEDTIYF TGTGCCAGCAGTTTGACAGGGGGCGAAGACACCATATATTTT
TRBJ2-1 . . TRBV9 CASSLRACEQFF TGTGCCAGCAGCCTGAGGGCCTGTGAGCAGTTCTTC
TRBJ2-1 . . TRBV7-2 CASSSTLNEQFF TGTGCCAGCAGCTCTACCTTGAATGAGCAGTTCTTC
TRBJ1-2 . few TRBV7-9 CASSLWAPGGYTF TGTGCCAGCAGCTTATGGGCCCCTGGGGGCTACACCTTC
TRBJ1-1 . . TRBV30 CAWSFQMNTEAFF TGTGCCTGGAGTTTTCAGATGAACACTGAAGCTTTCTTT
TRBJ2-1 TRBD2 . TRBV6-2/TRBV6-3 CASSRRTSALQYNEQFF TGTGCCAGCAGTCGCCGGACTAGCGCGCTCCAATACAATGAGCAGTTCTTC
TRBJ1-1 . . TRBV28 CASSPPGLNTEAFF TGTGCCAGCAGTCCCCCCGGACTAAACACTGAAGCTTTCTTT
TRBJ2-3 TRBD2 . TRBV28 CASSGAGVAGDTQYF TGTGCCAGCTCTGGGGCGGGGGTAGCGGGGGATACGCAGTATTTT
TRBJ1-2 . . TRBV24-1 CATSEGGSGRNYGYTF TGTGCCACCAGTGAGGGGGGGTCAGGAAGAAACTATGGCTACACCTTC
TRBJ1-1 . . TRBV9 CASSARGGVGTEAFF TGTGCCAGCAGCGCCCGCGGAGGGGTTGGCACTGAAGCTTTCTTT
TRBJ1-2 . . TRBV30 CAWIQNLGYGYTF TGTGCCTGGATACAGAACCTTGGCTATGGCTACACCTTC
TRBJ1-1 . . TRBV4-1 CASSFPQGMNTEAFF TGCGCCAGCAGCTTCCCACAGGGAATGAACACTGAAGCTTTCTTT
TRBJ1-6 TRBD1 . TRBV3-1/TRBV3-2 CASSGRDRVGSPLHF TGTGCCAGCAGCGGTCGCGACAGGGTCGGCTCACCCCTCCACTTT
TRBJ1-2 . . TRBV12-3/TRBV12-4 CASSKGEFYGYTF TGTGCCAGCAGTAAGGGAGAATTCTATGGCTACACCTTC
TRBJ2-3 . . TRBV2 CASSPRSGGTDTQYF TGTGCCAGCAGCCCGAGGAGCGGAGGAACAGATACGCAGTATTTT
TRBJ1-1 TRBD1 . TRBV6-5 CASSLAQGITEAFF TGTGCCAGCTCCCTAGCACAGGGGATCACTGAAGCTTTCTTT
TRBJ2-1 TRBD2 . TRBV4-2 CASSQLMGGNEQFF TGTGCCAGCAGCCAATTAATGGGGGGGAATGAGCAGTTCTTC
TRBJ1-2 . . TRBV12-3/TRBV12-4 CASSPGGNHGYTF TGTGCCAGCAGCCCTGGAGGGAACCATGGCTACACCTTC
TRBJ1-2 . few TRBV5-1 CASSVAGEGSYGYTF TGCGCCAGCAGCGTGGCAGGGGAGGGGAGCTATGGCTACACCTTC
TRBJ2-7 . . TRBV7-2 CASSPLQGFGGYEQYF TGTGCCAGCAGCCCTCTCCAGGGTTTCGGGGGTTACGAGCAGTACTTC
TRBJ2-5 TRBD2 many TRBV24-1 CATSDSPVRGGKETQYF TGTGCCACCAGTGATTCCCCTGTGCGGGGGGGCAAAGAGACCCAGTACTTC
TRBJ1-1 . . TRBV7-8 CASTEPRGMSTEAFF TGTGCCAGCACCGAACCTAGGGGGATGAGTACTGAAGCTTTCTTT
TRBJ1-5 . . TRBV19 CASSVMASNQPQHF TGTGCCAGTAGTGTGATGGCTAGCAATCAGCCCCAGCATTTT
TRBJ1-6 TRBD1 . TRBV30 CAWSVTGGNSPLHF TGTGCCTGGAGTGTCACAGGGGGTAATTCACCCCTCCACTTT
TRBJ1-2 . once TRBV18 CASSPPLAGNYGYTF TGTGCCAGCTCACCACCCCTGGCAGGGAACTATGGCTACACCTTC
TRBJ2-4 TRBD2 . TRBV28 CASSSGSQNIQYF TGTGCCAGCAGTAGCGGGAGCCAAAACATTCAGTACTTC
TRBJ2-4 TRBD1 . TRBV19 CATRTGNSIQYF TGTGCCACCAGGACAGGGAATTCCATTCAGTACTTC
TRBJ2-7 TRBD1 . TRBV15 CATSRGAGGLYEQYF TGTGCCACCAGCAGAGGGGCAGGGGGCTTATACGAGCAGTACTTC
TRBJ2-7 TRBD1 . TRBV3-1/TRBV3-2 CASSPDRVGEQYF TGTGCCAGCAGCCCGGACAGGGTAGGGGAGCAGTACTTC
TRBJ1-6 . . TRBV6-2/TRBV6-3 CASSYPGPVSPLHF TGTGCCAGCAGTTACCCAGGGCCGGTCTCACCCCTCCACTTT
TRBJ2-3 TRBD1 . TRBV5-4 CASSSGQGAFPDTQYF TGTGCCAGCAGCTCGGGACAGGGGGCTTTCCCAGATACGCAGTATTTT
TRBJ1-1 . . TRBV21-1 CASSKVGAFF TGTGCCAGCAGCAAAGTTGGCGCTTTCTTT